This paragraph covers one T cell receptor (beta chain) sequence. The sample is drawn from a study of blood T cell repertoires in COVID-19. Across the whole study: The samples span acute and convalescent COVID-19 from the United States, Italy and Spain. PBMCs, B-cell-depleted T cells, or T cells were the source of the cDNA or gDNA that made up the material.

In the original processing: Amplification with reference gene primers provided the estimates of nucleated cell counts. Assay: immunoSEQ multiplex PCR; the TCRdb copy retains only in-frame clones and omits some. For V, J and clone size, that table is used; D and trimming come from the DNA. Of 100,000 to 150,000 clones in the sample, over 60% were seen once. Sequencing used peripheral blood. This receptor was identified in a woman in her 70s with acute or convalescent COVID-19.

The CDR3 sequence: CASSLWAGGDQPQHF. In DNA form, the CDR3 reads TGTGCCAGCAGTTTATGGGCCGGAGGAGATCAGCCCCAGCATTTT. The rearrangement uses TRBV27 and TRBJ1-5; D remains ambiguous. Trimming removed 1 base from V and 5 bases from J, with 12 bases in between. CDR3 length equals 15 residues. Germline V gives CDR1 MNHEY, CDR2 SMNVEV (reference sequence).